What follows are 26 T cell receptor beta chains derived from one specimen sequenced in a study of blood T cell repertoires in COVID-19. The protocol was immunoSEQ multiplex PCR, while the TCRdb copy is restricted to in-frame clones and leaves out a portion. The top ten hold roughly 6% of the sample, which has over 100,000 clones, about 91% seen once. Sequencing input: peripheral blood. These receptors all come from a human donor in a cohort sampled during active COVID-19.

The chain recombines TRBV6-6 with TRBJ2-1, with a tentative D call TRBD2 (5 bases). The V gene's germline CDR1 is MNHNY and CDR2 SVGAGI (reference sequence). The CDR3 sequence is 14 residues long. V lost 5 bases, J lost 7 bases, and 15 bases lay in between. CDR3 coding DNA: TGTGCCAGCAGTCTACCGGGAATGGGGAATGAGCAGTTCTTC. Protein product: CASSLPGMGNEQFF.

In DNA, the CDR3 is TGTGCCAGCAGCCCAAAAGCCCCTGGGACTAGCGGGGCGGGAAATGAGCAGTTCTTC. Its protein is CASSPKAPGTSGAGNEQFF. The genes are TRBV7-9 and TRBJ2-1; 13 positions agree with TRBD2. The CDR3 covers 19 residues. Germline loops: CDR1 SEHNR, CDR2 FQNEAQ (reference sequence). Trimming took 5 bases from V and 7 from J; bases not matched to a gene: 17.

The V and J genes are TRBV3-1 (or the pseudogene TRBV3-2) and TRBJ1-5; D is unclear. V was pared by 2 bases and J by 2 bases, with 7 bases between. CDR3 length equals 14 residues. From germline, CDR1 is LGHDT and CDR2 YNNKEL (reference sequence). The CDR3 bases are TGTGCCAGCAGCCAAAGTCAGGGCAATCAGCCCCAGCATTTT. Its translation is CASSQSQGNQPQHF.

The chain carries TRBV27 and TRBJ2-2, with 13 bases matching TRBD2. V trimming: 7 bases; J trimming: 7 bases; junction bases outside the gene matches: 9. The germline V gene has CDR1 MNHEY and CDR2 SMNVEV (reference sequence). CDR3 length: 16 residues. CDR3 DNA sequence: TGTGCCAGCACGGGCGGACTAGCGGGGGTTTTCGGGGAGCTGTTTTTT. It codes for CASTGGLAGVFGELFF.

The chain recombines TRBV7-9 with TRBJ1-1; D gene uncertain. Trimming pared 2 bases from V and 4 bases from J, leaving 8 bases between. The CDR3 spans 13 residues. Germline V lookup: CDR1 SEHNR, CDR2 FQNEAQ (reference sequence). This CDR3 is CASSLPPGTEAFF. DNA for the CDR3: TGTGCCAGCAGCTTACCTCCGGGCACTGAAGCTTTCTTT.

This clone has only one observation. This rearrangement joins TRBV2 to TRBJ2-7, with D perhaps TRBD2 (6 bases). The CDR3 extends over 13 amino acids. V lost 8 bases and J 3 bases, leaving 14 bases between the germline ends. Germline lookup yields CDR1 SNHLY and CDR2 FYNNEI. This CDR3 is CASWASENYEQYF. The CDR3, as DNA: TGTGCCAGCTGGGCTAGCGAGAACTACGAGCAGTACTTC. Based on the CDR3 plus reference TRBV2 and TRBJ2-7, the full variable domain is EPEVTQTPSHQVTQMGQEVILRCVPISNHLYFYWYRQILGQKVEFLVSFYNNEISEKSEIFDDQFSVERPDGSNFTLKIRSTKLEDSAMYFCASWASENYEQYFGPGTRLTVT.

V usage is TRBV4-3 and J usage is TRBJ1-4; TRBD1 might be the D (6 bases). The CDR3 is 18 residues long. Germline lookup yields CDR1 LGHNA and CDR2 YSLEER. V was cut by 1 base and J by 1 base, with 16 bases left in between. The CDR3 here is CASSQGSRGDLTNEKLFF. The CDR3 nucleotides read TGCGCCAGCAGCCAAGGATCCAGGGGCGACCTAACTAATGAAAAACTGTTTTTT.

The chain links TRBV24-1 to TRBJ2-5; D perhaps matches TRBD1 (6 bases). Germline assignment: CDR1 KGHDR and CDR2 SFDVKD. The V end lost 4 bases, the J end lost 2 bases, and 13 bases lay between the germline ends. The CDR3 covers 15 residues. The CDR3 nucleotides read TGTGCCACCAGTGACCGGGGACAACAACAAGAGACCCAGTACTTC. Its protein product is CATSDRGQQQETQYF.

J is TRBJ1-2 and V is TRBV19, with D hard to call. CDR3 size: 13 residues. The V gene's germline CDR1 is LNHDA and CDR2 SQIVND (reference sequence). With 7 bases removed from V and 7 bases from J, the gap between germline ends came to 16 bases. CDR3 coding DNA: TGTGCCAGTACCACGAGGGAGACACCTGGCTACACCTTC. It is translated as CASTTRETPGYTF.

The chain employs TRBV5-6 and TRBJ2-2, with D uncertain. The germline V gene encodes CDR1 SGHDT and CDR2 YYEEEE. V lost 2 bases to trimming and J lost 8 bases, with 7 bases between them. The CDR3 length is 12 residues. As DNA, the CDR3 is TGTGCCAGCAGCTTCGTAGTAGGGGAGCTGTTTTTT. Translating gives CASSFVVGELFF.

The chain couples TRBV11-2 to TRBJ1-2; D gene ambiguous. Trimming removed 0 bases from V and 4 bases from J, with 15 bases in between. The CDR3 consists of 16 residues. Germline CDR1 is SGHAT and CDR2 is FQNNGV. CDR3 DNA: TGTGCCAGCAGCTTAGATACGGTCTGGGAGCCCTATGGCTACACCTTC. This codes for CASSLDTVWEPYGYTF. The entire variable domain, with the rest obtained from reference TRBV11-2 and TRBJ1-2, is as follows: EAGVAQSPRYKIIEKRQSVAFWCNPISGHATLYWYQQILGQGPKLLIQFQNNGVVDDSQLPKDRFSAERLKGVDSTLKIQPAKLEDSAVYLCASSLDTVWEPYGYTFGSGTRLTVV.

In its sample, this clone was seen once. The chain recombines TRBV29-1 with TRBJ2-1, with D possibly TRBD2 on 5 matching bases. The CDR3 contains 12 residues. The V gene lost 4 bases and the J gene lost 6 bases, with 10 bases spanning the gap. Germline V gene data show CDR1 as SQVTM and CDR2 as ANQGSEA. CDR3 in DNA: TGCAGCGTTGCCGGGGTAGGCAATGAGCAGTTCTTC. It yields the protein CSVAGVGNEQFF.

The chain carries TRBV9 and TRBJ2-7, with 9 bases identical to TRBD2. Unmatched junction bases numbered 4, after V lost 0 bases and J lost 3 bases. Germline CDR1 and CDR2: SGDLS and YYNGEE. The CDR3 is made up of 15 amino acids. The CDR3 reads CASSVAASGVYEQYF. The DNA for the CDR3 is TGTGCCAGCAGCGTAGCGGCTAGCGGGGTCTACGAGCAGTACTTC. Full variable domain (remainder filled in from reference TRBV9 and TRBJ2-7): DSGVTQTPKHLITATGQRVTLRCSPRSGDLSVYWYQQSLDQGLQFLIQYYNGEERAKGNILERFSAQQFPDLHSELNLSSLELGDSALYFCASSVAASGVYEQYFGPGTRLTVT.

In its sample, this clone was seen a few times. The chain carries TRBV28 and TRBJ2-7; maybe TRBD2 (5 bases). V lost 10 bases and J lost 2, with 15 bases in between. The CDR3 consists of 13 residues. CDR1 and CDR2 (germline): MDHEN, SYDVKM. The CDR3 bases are TGTGCCACCGGACTTCTTTCGGCCTACGAGCAGTACTTC. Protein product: CATGLLSAYEQYF.

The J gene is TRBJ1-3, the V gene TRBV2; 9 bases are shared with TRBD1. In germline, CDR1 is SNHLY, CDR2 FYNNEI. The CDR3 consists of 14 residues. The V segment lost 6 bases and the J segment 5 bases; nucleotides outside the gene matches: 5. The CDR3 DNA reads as TGTGCCAGCAGGAGGACAGGGGAGAGAAACACCATATATTTT. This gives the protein CASRRTGERNTIYF.

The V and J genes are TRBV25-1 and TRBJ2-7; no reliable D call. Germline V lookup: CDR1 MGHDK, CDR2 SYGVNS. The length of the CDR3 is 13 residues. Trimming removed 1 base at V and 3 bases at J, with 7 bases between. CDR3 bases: TGTGCCAGCAGTGAATTAGTGAACTACGAGCAGTACTTC. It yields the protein CASSELVNYEQYF.

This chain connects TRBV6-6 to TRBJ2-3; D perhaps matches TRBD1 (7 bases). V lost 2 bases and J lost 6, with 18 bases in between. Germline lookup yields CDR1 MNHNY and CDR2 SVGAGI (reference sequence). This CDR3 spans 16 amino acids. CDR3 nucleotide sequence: TGTGCCAGCAGTTACGGTGGCAGGGGGGTATGGGATACGCAGTATTTT. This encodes CASSYGGRGVWDTQYF.

CDR3 bases: TGTGCCAGCAGCTTGGGGACAGAAGCTTATAATTCACCCCTCCACTTT. Its translation is CASSLGTEAYNSPLHF. The chain couples TRBV13 to TRBJ1-6; 7 positions match TRBD1. The ends lost 3 bases at V and 4 bases at J; junction bases unmatched: 6. The germline V gene has CDR1 PRHDT and CDR2 FYEKMQ (reference sequence). The CDR3 extends over 16 amino acids.

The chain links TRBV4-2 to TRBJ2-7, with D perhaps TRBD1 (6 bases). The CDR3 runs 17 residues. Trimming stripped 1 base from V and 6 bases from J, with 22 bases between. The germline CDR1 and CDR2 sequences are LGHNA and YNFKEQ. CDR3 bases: TGTGCCAGCAGCCAAGCCCCCGTCCAATGGGTAGGGGGCGAGCAGTACTTC. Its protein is CASSQAPVQWVGGEQYF.

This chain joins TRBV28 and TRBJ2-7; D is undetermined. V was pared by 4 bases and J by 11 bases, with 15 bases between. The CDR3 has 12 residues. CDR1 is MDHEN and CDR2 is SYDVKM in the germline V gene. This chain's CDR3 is CASSSQTNVEYF. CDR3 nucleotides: TGTGCCAGCAGTTCTCAGACAAACGTGGAGTACTTC.

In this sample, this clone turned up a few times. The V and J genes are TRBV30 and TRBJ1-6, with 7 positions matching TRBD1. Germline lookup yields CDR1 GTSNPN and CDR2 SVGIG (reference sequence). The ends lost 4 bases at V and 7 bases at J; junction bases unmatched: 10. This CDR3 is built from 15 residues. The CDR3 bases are TGTGCCTGGACCCAGACAGGGAGTCGGAATTCACCCCTCCACTTT. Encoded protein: CAWTQTGSRNSPLHF.

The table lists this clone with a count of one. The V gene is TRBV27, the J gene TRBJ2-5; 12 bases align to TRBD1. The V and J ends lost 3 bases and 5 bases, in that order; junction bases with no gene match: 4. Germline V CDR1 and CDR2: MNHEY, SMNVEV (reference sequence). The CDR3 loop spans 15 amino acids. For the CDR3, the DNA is TGTGCCAGCAGTTTCCGGGACAGGGGGCGGGAGACCCAGTACTTC. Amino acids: CASSFRDRGRETQYF.

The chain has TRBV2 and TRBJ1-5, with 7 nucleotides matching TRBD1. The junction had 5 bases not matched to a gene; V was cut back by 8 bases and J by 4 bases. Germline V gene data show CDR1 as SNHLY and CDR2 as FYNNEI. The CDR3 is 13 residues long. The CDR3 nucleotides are TGTGCCAGCCGAAGACAGGGAAATCAGCCCCAGCATTTT. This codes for CASRRQGNQPQHF.

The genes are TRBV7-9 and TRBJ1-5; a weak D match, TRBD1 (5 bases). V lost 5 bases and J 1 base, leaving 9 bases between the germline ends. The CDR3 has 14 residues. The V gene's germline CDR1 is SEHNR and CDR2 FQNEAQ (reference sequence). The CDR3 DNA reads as TGTGCCAGCAGCCCAGGGATGAGCAATCAGCCCCAGCATTTT. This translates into CASSPGMSNQPQHF.

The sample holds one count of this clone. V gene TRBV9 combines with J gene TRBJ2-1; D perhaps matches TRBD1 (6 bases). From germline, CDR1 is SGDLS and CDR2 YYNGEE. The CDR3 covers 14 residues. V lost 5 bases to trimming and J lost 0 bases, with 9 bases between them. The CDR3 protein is CASRLDSSYNEQFF. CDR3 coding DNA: TGTGCCAGCAGGTTGGACAGCTCCTACAATGAGCAGTTCTTC. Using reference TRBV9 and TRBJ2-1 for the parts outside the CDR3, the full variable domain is DSGVTQTPKHLITATGQRVTLRCSPRSGDLSVYWYQQSLDQGLQFLIQYYNGEERAKGNILERFSAQQFPDLHSELNLSSLELGDSALYFCASRLDSSYNEQFFGPGTRLTVL.

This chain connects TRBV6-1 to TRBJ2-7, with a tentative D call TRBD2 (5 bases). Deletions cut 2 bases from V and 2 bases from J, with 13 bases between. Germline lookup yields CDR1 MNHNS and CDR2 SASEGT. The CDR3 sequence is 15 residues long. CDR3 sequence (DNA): TGTGCCAGCAGTGAATGGAGGCTAGTAACCTACGAGCAGTACTTC. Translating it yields CASSEWRLVTYEQYF.